Given below is one TCR beta chain in context. Other DNA sequences in the same sample also yield this CDR3. The V gene lost 0 bases and the J gene lost 0 bases, with 9 bases spanning the gap. Germline loops: CDR1 MNHEY, CDR2 SVGEGT. The CDR3 loop spans 15 amino acids. A Seattle source enrolled patients during active infection and followed them longitudinally. This specimen belongs to a study of blood T cell repertoires in COVID-19. Study as a whole: Material from acute and convalescent COVID-19 was sourced from the United States, Italy and Spain.

The authors' processing: Quantification of nucleated cells was approximated via reference gene primer amplification. Libraries were prepared by immunoSEQ multiplex PCR; TCRdb keeps only in-frame clonotypes and omits some of them. From that table come the V and J calls and clone size; the DNA was used to work out D and trimming. The table lists 440,000 or so clones, about 91% of them singletons. The chain has TRBV6-2 or TRBV6-3 and TRBJ2-7; D is undetermined. The clonotype comes from a woman aged 40 to 50 with COVID-19, enrolled during active disease. The sequenced material came from peripheral blood. CDR3 bases: TGTGCCAGCAGTTACTCAGGCGGATCCTCCTACGAGCAGTACTTC. Its translation is CASSYSGGSSYEQYF.